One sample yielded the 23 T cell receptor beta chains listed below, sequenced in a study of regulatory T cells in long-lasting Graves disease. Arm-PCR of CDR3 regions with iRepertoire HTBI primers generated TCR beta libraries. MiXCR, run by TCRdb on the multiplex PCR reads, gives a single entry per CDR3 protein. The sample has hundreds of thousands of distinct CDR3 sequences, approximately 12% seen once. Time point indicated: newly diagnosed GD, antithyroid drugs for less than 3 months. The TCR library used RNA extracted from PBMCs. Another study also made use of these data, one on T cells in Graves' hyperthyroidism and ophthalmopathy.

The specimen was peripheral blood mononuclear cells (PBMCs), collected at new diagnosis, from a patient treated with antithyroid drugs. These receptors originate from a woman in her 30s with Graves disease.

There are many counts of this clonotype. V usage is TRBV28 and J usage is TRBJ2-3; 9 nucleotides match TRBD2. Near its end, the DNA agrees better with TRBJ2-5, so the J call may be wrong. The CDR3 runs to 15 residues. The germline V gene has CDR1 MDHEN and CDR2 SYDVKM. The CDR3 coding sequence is TGTGCCAGCAGTTTCTTGGCTAGCGGGAATGGGGCCCAGTACTTC. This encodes CASSFLASGNGAQYF.

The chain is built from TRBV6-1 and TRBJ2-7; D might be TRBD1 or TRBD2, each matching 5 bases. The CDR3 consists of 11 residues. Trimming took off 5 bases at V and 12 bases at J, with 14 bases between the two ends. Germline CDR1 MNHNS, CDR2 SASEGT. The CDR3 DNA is TGTGCCAGCAGTCAGGGACCGCTGTGGTACTTC. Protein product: CASSQGPLWYF.

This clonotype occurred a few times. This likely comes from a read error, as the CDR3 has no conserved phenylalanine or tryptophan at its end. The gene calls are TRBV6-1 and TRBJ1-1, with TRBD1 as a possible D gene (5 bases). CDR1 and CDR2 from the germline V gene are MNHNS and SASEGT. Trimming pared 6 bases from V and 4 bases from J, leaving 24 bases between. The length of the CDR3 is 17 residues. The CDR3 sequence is CASRPIGSGSDGTEAFL. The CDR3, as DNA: TGTGCCAGCAGACCCATCGGGTCAGGGAGTGATGGCACTGAAGCTTTCCTT.

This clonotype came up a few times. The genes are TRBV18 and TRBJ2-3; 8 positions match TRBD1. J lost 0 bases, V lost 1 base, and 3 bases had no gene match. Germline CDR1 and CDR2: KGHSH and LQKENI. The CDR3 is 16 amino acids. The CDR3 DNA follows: TGTGCCAGCTCACCACAAAGACAGGGGAGCACAGATACGCAGTATTTT. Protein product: CASSPQRQGSTDTQYF.

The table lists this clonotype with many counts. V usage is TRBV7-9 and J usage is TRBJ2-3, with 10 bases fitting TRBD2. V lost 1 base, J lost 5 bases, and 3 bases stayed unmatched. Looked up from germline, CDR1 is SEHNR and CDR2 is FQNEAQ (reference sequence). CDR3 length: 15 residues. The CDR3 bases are TGTGCCAGCAGCTTAGGGGTAGCGGGAGGAGATACGCAGTATTTT. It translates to CASSLGVAGGDTQYF.

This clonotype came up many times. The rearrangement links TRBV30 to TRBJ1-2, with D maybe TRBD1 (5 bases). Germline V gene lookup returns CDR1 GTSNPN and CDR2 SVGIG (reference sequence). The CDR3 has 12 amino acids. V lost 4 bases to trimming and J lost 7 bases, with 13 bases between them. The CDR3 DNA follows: TGTGCCTGGACGCCGGGACTAAGTGGCTACACCTTC. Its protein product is CAWTPGLSGYTF.

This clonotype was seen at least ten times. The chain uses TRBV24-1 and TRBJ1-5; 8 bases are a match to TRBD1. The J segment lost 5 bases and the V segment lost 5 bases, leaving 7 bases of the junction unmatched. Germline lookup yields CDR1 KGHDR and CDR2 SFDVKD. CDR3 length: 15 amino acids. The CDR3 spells CATSASGQAHQPQHF. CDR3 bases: TGTGCCACCAGTGCCTCGGGACAGGCTCATCAGCCCCAGCATTTT.

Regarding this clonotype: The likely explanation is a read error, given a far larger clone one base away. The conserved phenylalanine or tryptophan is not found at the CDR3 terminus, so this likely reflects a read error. The CDR3 nucleotides read TGTGCCAGCAGCCTCCGGGACAGGGAAGAGACCCAGTACCTC. This encodes CASSLRDREETQYL. The V gene is TRBV7-9, the J gene TRBJ2-5, with 9 bases identical to TRBD1. V dropped 5 bases and J dropped 3; count of bases not matched to a gene: 4. CDR3 length equals 14 residues. Germline assignment: CDR1 SEHNR and CDR2 FQNEAQ (reference sequence).

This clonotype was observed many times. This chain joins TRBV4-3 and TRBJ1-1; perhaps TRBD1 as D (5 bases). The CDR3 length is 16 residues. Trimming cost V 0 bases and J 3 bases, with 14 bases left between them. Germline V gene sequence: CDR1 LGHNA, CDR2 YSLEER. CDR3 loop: CASSQDRAGTYTEAFF. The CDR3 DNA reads TGCGCCAGCAGCCAAGACCGGGCAGGGACTTACACTGAAGCTTTCTTT.

The DNA of the CDR3 is TGTGCCAGCAGTTTATCCGCCAACACGAACACCGGGGAGCTGTTTTTT. Protein sequence: CASSLSANTNTGELFF. The gene calls are TRBV27 and TRBJ2-2; D is uncertain. Germline V gene data show CDR1 as MNHEY and CDR2 as SMNVEV (reference sequence). The CDR3 sequence is 16 residues long. V lost 0 bases and J lost 0, with 8 bases in between.

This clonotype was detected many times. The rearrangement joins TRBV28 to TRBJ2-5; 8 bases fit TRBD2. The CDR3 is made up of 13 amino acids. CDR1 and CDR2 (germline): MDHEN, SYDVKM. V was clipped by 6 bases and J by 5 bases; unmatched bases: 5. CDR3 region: CASRGGGYETQYF. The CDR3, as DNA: TGTGCCAGCAGGGGCGGGGGGTACGAGACCCAGTACTTC. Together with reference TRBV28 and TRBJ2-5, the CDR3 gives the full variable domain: DVKVTQSSRYLVKRTGEKVFLECVQDMDHENMFWYRQDPGLGLRLIYFSYDVKMKEKGDIPEGYSVSREKKERFSLILESASTNQTSMYLCASRGGGYETQYFGPGTRLLVL.

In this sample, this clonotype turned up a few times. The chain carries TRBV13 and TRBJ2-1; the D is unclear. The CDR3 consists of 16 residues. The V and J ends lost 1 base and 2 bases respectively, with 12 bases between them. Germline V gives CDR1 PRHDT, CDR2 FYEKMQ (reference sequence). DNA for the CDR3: TGTGCCAGCAGCTTAGATGGCTTAATACCCTACAATGAGCAGTTCTTC. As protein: CASSLDGLIPYNEQFF.

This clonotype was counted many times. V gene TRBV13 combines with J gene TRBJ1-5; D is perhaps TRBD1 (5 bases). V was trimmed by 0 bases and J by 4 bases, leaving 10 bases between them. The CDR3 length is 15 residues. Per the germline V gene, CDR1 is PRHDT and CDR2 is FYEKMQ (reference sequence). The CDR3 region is CASSLGRGTNQPQHF. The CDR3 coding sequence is TGTGCCAGCAGCTTAGGTCGGGGGACTAATCAGCCCCAGCATTTT.

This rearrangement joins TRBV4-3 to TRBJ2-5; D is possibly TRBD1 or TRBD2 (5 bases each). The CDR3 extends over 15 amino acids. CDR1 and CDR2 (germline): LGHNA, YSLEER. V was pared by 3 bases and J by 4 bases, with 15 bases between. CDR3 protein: CASSQGLGTGETQYF. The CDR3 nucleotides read TGCGCCAGCAGCCAGGGTCTAGGGACGGGAGAGACCCAGTACTTC.

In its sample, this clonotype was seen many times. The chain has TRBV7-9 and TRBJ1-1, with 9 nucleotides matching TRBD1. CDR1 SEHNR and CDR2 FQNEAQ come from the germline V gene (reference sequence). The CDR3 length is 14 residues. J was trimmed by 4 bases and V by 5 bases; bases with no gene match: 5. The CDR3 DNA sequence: TGTGCCAGCAGCCCTACAGGGGGCCGCACTGAAGCTTTCTTT. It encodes CASSPTGGRTEAFF.

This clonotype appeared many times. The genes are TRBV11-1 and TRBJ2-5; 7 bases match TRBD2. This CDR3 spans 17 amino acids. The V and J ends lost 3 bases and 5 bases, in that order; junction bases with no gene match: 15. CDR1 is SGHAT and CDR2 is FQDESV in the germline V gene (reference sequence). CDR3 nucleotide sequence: TGTGCCAGCAGCTTGTCTCTAGGGCGGGAGCCGTTCGAGACCCAGTACTTC. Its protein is CASSLSLGREPFETQYF.

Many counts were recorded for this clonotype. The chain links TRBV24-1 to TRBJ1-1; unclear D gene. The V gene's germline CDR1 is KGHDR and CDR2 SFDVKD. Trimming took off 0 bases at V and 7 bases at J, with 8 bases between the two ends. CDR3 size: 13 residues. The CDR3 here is CATSDLRGGEAFF. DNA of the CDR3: TGTGCCACCAGTGATTTGCGGGGAGGTGAAGCTTTCTTT.

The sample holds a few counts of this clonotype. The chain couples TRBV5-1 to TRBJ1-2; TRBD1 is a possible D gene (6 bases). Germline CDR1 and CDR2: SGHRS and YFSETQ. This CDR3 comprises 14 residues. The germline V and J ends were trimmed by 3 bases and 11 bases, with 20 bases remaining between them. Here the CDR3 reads CASSSEPKKQGYTF. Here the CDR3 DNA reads TGCGCCAGCAGCTCCGAACCCAAAAAACAGGGTTACACCTTC.

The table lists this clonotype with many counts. CDR3: CASSLISETGELFF. In nucleotides, the CDR3 is TGCGCCAGCAGCCTAATAAGCGAGACGGGGGAGCTGTTTTTT. The J gene is TRBJ2-2, the V gene TRBV5-1; no reliable D call. This CDR3 has 14 residues. Germline-derived CDR1 and CDR2 are SGHRS and YFSETQ. Trimming took 4 bases from V and 8 from J, leaving 15 bases between them.

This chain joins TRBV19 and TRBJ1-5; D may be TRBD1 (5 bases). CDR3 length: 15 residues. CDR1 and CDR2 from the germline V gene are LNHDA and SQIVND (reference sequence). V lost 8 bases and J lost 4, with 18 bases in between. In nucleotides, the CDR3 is TGTGCCAGTTTGCAATCGGGGCAGTTTAATCAGCCCCAGCATTTT. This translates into CASLQSGQFNQPQHF.

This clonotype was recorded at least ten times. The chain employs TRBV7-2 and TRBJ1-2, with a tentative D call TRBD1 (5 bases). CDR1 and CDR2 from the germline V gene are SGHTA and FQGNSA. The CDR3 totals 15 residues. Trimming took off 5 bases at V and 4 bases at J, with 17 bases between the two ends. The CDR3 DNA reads TGTGCCAGCAGCCGAGAGGCCGGGACCCCCTATGGCTACACCTTC. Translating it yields CASSREAGTPYGYTF.

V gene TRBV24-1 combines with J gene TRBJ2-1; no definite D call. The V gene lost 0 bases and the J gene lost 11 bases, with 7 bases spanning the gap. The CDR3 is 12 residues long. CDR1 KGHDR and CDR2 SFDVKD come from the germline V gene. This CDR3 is CATSDLNSQQFF. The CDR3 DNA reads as TGTGCCACCAGTGATTTGAACAGTCAGCAGTTCTTC.

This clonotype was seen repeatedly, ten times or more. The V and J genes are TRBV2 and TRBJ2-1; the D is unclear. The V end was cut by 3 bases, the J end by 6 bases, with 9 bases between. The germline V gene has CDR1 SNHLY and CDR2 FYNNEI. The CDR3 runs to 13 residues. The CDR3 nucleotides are TGTGCCAGCAGTGAGGGTAGGCCCAATGAGCAGTTCTTC. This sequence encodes CASSEGRPNEQFF.